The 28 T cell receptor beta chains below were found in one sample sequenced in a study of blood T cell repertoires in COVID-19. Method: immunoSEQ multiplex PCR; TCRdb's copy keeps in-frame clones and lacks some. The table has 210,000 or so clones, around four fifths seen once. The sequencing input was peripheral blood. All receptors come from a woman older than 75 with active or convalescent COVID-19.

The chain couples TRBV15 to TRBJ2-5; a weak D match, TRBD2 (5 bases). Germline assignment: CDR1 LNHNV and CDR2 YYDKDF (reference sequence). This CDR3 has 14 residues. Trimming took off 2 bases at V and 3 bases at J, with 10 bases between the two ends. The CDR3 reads CATSRSDGEETQYF. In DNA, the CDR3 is TGTGCCACCAGCAGATCGGACGGGGAAGAGACCCAGTACTTC.

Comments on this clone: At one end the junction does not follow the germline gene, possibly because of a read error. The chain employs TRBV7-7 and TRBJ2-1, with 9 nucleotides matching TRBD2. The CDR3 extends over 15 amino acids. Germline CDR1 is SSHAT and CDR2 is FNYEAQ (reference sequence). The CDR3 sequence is CASSLSGGHYNEQFF. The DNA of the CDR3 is TGTGCTAGCAGCTTAAGCGGGGGGCATTACAATGAGCAGTTCTTC.

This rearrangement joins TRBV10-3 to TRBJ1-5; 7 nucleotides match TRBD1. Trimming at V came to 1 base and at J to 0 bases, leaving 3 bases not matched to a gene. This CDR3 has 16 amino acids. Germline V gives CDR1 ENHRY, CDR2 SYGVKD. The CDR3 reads CAISEFGTVSNQPQHF. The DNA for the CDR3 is TGTGCCATCAGTGAGTTTGGGACAGTTAGCAATCAGCCCCAGCATTTT.

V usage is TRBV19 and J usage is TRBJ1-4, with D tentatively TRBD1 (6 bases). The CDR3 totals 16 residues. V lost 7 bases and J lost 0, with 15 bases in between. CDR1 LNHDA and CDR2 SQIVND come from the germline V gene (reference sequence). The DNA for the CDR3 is TGTGCCAGTAAGCCTTGGGGGCCGTCAACTAATGAAAAACTGTTTTTT. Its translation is CASKPWGPSTNEKLFF.

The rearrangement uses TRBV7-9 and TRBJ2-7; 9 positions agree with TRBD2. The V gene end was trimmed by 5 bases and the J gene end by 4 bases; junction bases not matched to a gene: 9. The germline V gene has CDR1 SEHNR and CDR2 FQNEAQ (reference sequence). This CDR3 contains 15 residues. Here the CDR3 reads CASSLLSGGSYEQYF. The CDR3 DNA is TGTGCCAGCAGCCTCCTTAGCGGGGGCTCGTACGAGCAGTACTTC.

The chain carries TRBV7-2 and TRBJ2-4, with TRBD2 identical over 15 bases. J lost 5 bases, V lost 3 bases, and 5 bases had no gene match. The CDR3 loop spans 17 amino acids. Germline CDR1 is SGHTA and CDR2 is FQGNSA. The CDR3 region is CASSLGLAGGRENIQYF. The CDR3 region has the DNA TGTGCCAGCAGCTTGGGACTAGCGGGAGGCCGGGAAAACATTCAGTACTTC.

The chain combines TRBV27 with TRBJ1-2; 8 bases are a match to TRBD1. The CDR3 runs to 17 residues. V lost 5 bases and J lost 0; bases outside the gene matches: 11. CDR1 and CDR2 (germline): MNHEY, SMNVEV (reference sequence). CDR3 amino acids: CASSPGTGFLANYGYTF. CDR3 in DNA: TGTGCCAGCAGTCCAGGGACAGGATTCTTAGCTAACTATGGCTACACCTTC.

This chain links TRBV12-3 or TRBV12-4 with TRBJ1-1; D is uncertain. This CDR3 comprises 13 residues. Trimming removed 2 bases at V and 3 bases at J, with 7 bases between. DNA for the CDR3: TGTGCCAGCAGTTTATACAGACACACTGAAGCTTTCTTT. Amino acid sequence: CASSLYRHTEAFF.

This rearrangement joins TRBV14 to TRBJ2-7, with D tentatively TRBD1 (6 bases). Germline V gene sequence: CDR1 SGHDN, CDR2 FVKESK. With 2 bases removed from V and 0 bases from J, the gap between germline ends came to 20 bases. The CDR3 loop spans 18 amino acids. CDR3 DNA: TGTGCCAGCAGCCAATTACCTTACTCACAGGGTTTCTCCTACGAGCAGTACTTC. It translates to CASSQLPYSQGFSYEQYF.

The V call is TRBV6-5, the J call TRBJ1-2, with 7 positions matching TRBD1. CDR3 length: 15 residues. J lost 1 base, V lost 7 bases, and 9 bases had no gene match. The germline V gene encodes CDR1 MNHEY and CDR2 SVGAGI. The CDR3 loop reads CASIRQGAYNYGYTF. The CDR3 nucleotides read TGTGCCAGCATCAGACAGGGAGCCTATAACTATGGCTACACCTTC.

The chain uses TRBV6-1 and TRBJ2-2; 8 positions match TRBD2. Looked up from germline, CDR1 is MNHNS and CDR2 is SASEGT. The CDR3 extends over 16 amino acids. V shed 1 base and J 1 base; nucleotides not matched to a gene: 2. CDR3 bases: TGTGCCAGCAGTGAAGAGCTAGCGGGGAACACCGGGGAGCTGTTTTTT. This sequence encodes CASSEELAGNTGELFF.

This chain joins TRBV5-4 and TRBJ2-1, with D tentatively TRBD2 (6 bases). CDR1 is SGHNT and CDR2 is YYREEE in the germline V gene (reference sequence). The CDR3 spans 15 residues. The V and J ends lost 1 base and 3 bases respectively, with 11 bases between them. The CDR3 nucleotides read TGTGCCAGCAGCTTGCCGGGACTGCTCTACAATGAGCAGTTCTTC. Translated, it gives CASSLPGLLYNEQFF.

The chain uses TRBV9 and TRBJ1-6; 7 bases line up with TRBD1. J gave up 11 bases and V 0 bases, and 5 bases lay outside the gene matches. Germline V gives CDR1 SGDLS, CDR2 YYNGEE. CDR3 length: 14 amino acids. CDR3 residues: CASSVGDSYTPLHF. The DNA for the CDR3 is TGTGCCAGCAGCGTAGGGGACAGTTATACACCCCTCCACTTT.

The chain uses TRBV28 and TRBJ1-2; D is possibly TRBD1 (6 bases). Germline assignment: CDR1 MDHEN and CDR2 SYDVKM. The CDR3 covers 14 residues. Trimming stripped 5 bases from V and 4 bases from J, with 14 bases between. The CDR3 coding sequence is TGTGCCAGCAGTGTACAGGGTAGGAGCTATGGCTACACCTTC. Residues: CASSVQGRSYGYTF.

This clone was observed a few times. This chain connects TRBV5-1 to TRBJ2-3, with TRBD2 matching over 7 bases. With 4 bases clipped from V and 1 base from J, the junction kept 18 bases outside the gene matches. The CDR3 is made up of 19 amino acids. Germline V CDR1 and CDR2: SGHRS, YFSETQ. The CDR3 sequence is CASSPQGPSGALGTDTQYF. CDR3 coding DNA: TGCGCCAGCAGCCCGCAGGGCCCTAGCGGAGCTCTGGGCACAGATACGCAGTATTTT.

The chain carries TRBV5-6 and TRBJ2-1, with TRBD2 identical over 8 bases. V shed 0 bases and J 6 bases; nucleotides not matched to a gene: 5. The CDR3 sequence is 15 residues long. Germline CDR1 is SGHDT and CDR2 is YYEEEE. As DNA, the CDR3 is TGTGCCAGCAGCTTGGTAACTAGCGGTACCAATGAGCAGTTCTTC. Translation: CASSLVTSGTNEQFF.

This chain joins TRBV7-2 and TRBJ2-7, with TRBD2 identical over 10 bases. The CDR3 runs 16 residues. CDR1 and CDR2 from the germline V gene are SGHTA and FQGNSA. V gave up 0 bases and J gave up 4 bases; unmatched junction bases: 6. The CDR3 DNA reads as TGTGCCAGCAGCTTAGCTATAGCGGGAGGTGGATACGAGCAGTACTTC. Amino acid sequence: CASSLAIAGGGYEQYF.

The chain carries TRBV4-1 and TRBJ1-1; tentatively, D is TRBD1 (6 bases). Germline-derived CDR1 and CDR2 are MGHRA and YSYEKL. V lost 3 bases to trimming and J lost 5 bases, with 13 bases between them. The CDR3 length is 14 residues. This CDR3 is CASSQENRVTEAFF. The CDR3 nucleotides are TGCGCCAGCAGCCAGGAAAACAGGGTTACTGAAGCTTTCTTT.

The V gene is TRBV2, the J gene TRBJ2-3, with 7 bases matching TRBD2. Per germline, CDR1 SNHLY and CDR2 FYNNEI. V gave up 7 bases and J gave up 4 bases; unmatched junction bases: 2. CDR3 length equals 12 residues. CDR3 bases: TGTGCCAGCAAGCTAGCGGCAGATACGCAGTATTTT. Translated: CASKLAADTQYF. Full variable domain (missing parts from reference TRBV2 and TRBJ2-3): EPEVTQTPSHQVTQMGQEVILRCVPISNHLYFYWYRQILGQKVEFLVSFYNNEISEKSEIFDDQFSVERPDGSNFTLKIRSTKLEDSAMYFCASKLAADTQYFGPGTRLTVL.

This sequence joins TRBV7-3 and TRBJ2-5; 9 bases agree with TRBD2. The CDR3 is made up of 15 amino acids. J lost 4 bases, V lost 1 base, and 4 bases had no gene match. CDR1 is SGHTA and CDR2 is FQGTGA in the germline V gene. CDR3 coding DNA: TGTGCCAGCAGCTTAATAGCGGGAGTTCGAGAGACCCAGTACTTC. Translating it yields CASSLIAGVRETQYF.

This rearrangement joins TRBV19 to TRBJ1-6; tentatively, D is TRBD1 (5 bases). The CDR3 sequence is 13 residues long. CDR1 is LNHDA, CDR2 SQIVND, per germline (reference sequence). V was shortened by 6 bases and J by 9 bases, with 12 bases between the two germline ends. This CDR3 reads CASREKGVSPLHF. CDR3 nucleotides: TGTGCCAGTAGAGAGAAAGGGGTTTCACCCCTCCACTTT.

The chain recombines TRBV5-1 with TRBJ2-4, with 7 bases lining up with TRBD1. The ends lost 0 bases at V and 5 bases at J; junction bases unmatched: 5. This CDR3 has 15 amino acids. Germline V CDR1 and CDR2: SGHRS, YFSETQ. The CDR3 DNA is TGCGCCAGCAGCTTGGAGGGGGCAGGTCAAAACATTCAGTACTTC. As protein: CASSLEGAGQNIQYF.

As DNA, the CDR3 is TGTGCCAGCAGCTTGGGGCCAGCGATATCCGAGTATGGCTACACCTTC. Its translation is CASSLGPAISEYGYTF. This rearrangement joins TRBV5-6 to TRBJ1-2; D not certain. From germline, CDR1 is SGHDT and CDR2 YYEEEE. This CDR3 spans 16 amino acids. V lost 0 bases, J lost 5 bases, and 17 bases lay in between.

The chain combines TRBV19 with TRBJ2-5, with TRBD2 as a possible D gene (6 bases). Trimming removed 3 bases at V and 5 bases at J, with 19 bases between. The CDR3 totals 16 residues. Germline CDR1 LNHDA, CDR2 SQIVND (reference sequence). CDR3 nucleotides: TGTGCCAGTAGTATTGGTTTTGCGGGGCTTAGCGAGACCCAGTACTTC. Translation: CASSIGFAGLSETQYF.

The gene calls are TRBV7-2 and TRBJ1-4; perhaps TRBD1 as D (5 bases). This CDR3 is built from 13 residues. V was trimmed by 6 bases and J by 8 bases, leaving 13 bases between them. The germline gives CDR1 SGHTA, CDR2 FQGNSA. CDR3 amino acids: CASSMGTREKLFF. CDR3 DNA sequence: TGTGCCAGCAGTATGGGGACTCGGGAAAAACTGTTTTTT.

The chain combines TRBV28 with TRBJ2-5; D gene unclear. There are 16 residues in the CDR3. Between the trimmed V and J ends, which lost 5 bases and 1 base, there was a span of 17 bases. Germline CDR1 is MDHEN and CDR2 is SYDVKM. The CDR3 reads CASSQGGAPSQETQYF. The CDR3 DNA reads TGTGCCAGCAGTCAAGGCGGTGCGCCGAGCCAAGAGACCCAGTACTTC.

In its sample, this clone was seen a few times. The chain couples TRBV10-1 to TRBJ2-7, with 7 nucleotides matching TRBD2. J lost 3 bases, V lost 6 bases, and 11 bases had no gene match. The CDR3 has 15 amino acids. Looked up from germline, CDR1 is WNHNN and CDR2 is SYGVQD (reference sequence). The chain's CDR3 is CASRLAGPILYEQYF. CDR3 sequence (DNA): TGCGCCAGCAGGTTAGCGGGCCCTATCCTCTACGAGCAGTACTTC.

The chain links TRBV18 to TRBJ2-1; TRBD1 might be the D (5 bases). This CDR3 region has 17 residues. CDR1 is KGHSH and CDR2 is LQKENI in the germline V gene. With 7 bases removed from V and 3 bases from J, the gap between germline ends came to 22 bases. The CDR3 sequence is CASFAPTPAGRYNEQFF. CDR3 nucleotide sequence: TGTGCCAGCTTCGCTCCAACCCCGGCAGGGCGCTACAATGAGCAGTTCTTC. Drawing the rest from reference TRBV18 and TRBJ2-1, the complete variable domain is NAGVMQNPRHLVRRRGQEARLRCSPMKGHSHVYWYRQLPEEGLKFMVYLQKENIIDESGMPKERFSAEFPKEGPSILRIQQVVRGDSAAYFCASFAPTPAGRYNEQFFGPGTRLTVL.